This T cell receptor beta chain was observed in a study of T cells in Graves' hyperthyroidism and ophthalmopathy. Study overall: Initial diagnosis, before any treatment, was when peripheral blood was collected. General study findings and limits: Ophthalmopathy and stable hyperthyroidism were told apart by a 13 V-J model. Within blood appeared most thyroid clonotypes that had expanded above 0.001.

At least ten counts were recorded for this clonotype. The antigen remains unidentified. Germline values: CDR1 KGHSH, CDR2 LQKENI. Trimming cost V 2 bases and J 11 bases; bases outside gene matches: 9. This CDR3 comprises 14 residues. The investigators amplified TCR beta CDR3 regions from RNA transcripts. HTBI primers were used for first-round RT-PCR of the TCR CDR3. TCRdb re-derived calls from the multiplex PCR reads in MiXCR, one entry per CDR3 protein. Of some 250,000 distinct CDR3 sequences listed, roughly 15% are singletons. The TCR comes from a woman between 45 and 60 years old with Graves' hyperthyroidism that later progressed to Graves' ophthalmopathy. Material for sequencing was blood. This chain joins TRBV18 and TRBJ2-5, with 9 bases aligning to TRBD1. CDR3 protein: CASSPGTGSRVQYF. The CDR3 DNA sequence: TGTGCCAGCTCACCAGGGACAGGGTCTCGTGTACAGTACTTC.